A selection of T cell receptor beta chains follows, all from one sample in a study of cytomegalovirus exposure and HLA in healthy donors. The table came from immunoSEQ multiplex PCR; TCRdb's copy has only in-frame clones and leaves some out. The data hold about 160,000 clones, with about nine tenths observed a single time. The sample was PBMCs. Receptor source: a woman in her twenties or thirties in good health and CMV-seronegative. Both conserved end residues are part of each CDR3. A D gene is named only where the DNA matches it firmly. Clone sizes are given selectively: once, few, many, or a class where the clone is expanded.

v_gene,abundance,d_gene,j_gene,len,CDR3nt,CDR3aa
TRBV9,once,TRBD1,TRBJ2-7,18,TGTGCCAGCAGCTCCCGGACAGGGTCCCTCCTAGGGGACTACGAGCAGTACTTC,CASSSRTGSLLGDYEQYF
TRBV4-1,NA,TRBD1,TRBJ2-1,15,TGCGCCAGCAGCGGGCCAGGGGGCTCCTACAATGAGCAGTTCTTC,CASSGPGGSYNEQFF
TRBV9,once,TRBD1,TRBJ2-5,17,TGTGCCAGCAGCACGGGGACAGGGCCAGGGCCAGGGGAGACCCAGTACTTC,CASSTGTGPGPGETQYF
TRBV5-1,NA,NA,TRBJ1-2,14,TGCGCCAGCAGCTTGGACGGGGGGACCTATGGCTACACCTTC,CASSLDGGTYGYTF
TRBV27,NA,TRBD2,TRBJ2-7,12,TGTGCCAGCAGTTGGGGGGGGGACGAGCAGTACTTC,CASSWGGDEQYF
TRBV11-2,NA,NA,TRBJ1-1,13,TGTGCCAGCAGCGACGATAGCCTGCCTGAAGCTTTCTTT,CASSDDSLPEAFF
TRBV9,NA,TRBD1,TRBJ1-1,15,TGTGCCAGCAGCGCTGGACAGGGAGGGAACACTGAAGCTTTCTTT,CASSAGQGGNTEAFF
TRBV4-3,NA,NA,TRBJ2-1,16,TGCGCCAGCAGCCAAGATGGGTGGGGAACCTACAATGAGCAGTTCTTC,CASSQDGWGTYNEQFF
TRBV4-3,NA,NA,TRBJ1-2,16,TGCGCCAGCAGCCAAGATAGGTACCTCCCGGGCTATGGCTACACCTTC,CASSQDRYLPGYGYTF
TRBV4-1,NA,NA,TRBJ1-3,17,TGCGCCAGCAGCCTTGGGTTAGGGGCCAGCTCTGGAAACACCATATATTTT,CASSLGLGASSGNTIYF
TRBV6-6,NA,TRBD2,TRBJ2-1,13,TGTGCCAGCGGGGGACTAGCGGTCGATGAGCAGTTCTTC,CASGGLAVDEQFF
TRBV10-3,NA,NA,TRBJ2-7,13,TGTGCCATCAGTGAGGCTAGTTCATACGAGCAGTACTTC,CAISEASSYEQYF
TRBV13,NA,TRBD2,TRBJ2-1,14,TGTGCCAGCAGCTTCGCGGGGGGCAAGGGTGAGCAGTTCTTC,CASSFAGGKGEQFF
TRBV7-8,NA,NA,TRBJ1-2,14,TGTGCCAGCAGCTTAGCTATAGAAACCTATGGCTACACCTTC,CASSLAIETYGYTF
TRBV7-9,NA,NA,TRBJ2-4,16,TGTGCCAGCAGCACCACCCGCCCCGAGGCCAAAAACATTCAGTACTTC,CASSTTRPEAKNIQYF
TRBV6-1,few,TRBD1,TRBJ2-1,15,TGTGCCAGCAGTGACGAGGGACAGGGTGCCAATGAGCAGTTCTTC,CASSDEGQGANEQFF
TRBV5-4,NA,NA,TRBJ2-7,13,TGTGCCAGCAGCTTGGGGCGGGGCGACGAGCAGTACTTC,CASSLGRGDEQYF
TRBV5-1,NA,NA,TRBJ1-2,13,TGCGCCAGCAGCCCCGACAAGAACTATGGCTACACCTTC,CASSPDKNYGYTF
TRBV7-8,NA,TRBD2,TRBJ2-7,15,TGTGCCAGCAGCTTTCAGCGGGAGGCCGACTACGAGCAGTACTTC,CASSFQREADYEQYF
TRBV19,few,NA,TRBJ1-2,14,TGTGCCAGTAGTATAGCCGGGACAAATTATGGCTACACCTTC,CASSIAGTNYGYTF
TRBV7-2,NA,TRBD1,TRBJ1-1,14,TGTGCCAGCAGCTTAACAGGGGGCCCCCCTGAAGCTTTCTTT,CASSLTGGPPEAFF
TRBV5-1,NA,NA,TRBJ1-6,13,TGCGCCAGCAGCCTACAGCTGAATTCACCCCTCCACTTT,CASSLQLNSPLHF
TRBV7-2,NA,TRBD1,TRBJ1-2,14,TGTGCCAGCAGCCGGACAGGACTAATCTATGGCTACACCTTC,CASSRTGLIYGYTF
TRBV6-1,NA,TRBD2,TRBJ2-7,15,TGTGCCAGCAGTGCCGTCTTGCGGGGGGTGAGCGAGCAGTACTTC,CASSAVLRGVSEQYF
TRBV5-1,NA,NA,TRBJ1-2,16,TGCGCCAGCAGCTTGGACCCCGCGGGTACAAACTATGGCTACACCTTC,CASSLDPAGTNYGYTF
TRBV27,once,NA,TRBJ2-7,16,TGTGCCAGCAGTCACTTAGACAGCCCCCTCTCCTACGAGCAGTACTTC,CASSHLDSPLSYEQYF
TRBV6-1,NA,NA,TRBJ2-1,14,TGTGCCAGCAGTGAAGGGGCCGCGCTCGATGAGCAGTTCTTC,CASSEGAALDEQFF
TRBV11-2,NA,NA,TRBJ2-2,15,TGTGCCAGCAGCTTAGGGACAGTAACCACCGGGGAGCTGTTTTTT,CASSLGTVTTGELFF
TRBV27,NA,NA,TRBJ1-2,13,TGTGCCAGCAGTCCGGGGATCAACTATGGCTACACCTTC,CASSPGINYGYTF
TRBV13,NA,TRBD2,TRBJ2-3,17,TGTGCCAGCAGCTTTACCTCCGGGACTAGGAACACAGATACGCAGTATTTT,CASSFTSGTRNTDTQYF
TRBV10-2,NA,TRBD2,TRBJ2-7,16,TGCGCCAGCAGTGAGTTGAACACCGGGACTACCTACGAGCAGTACTTC,CASSELNTGTTYEQYF
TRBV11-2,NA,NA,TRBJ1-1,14,TGTGCCAGCTCGTGGACGGGAGCGAACACTGAAGCTTTCTTT,CASSWTGANTEAFF
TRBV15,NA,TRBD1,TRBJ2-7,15,TGTGCCACCAGCAGAGGGGGACAGGGGATCTACGAGCAGTACTTC,CATSRGGQGIYEQYF
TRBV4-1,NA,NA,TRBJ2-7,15,TGCGCCAGCAGCCAAACAGGACTAACCTCCTACGAGCAGTACTTC,CASSQTGLTSYEQYF
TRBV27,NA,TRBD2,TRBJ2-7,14,TGTGCCAGCAGTTTAGCGGGAGAAGTCTACGAGCAGTACTTC,CASSLAGEVYEQYF
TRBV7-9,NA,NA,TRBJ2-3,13,TGTGCCAGCAGCTTATCACATGGAGATACGCAGTATTTT,CASSLSHGDTQYF
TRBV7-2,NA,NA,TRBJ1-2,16,TGTGCCAGCAGCGCGCGAGCCACTCCCAACTACTATGGCTACACCTTC,CASSARATPNYYGYTF
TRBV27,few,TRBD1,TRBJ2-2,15,TGTGCCAGCAGTAACGGACAGGGAGGCACCGGGGAGCTGTTTTTT,CASSNGQGGTGELFF
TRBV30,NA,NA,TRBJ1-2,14,TGTGCCTGGAGACCCCTCGCGGGCAGCAATGGCTACACCTTC,CAWRPLAGSNGYTF
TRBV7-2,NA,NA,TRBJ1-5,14,TGTGCCAGCAGCTACGGACAGAAACATCAGCCCCAGCATTTT,CASSYGQKHQPQHF
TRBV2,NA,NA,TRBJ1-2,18,TGTGCCAGCAGTGAAGCGCTGGGGGGGAGAAAGGGCACCTATGGCTACACCTTC,CASSEALGGRKGTYGYTF
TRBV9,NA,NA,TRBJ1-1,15,TGTGCCAGCAGCGTCCACCCCAGGGGAGACACTGAAGCTTTCTTT,CASSVHPRGDTEAFF
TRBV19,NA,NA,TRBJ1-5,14,TGTGCCAGTAGTCCTGGAGGTGGATATCAGCCCCAGCATTTT,CASSPGGGYQPQHF
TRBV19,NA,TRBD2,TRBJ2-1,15,TGTGCCAGTAGTATGAGCGGGAGCTCCTACAATGAGCAGTTCTTC,CASSMSGSSYNEQFF
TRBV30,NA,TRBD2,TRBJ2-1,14,TGTGCCTGGAGTGGAGTAGCGGGAGGTCGGGAGCAGTTCTTC,CAWSGVAGGREQFF
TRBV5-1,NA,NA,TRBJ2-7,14,TGCGCCAGCAGCTTGGGACAGCTCTCCTACGAGCAGTACTTC,CASSLGQLSYEQYF
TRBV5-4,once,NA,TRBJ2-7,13,TGTGCCAGCAGCTTAAACGGTATCTACGAGCAGTACTTC,CASSLNGIYEQYF
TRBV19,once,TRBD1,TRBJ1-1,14,TGTGCCAGTAGTATTGGTGGGACAGGGCGCCAAGCTTTCTTT,CASSIGGTGRQAFF
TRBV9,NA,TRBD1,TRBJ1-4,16,TGTGCCAGCAGCGAGGGTAAGGGGGCAGCTAATGAAAAACTGTTTTTT,CASSEGKGAANEKLFF
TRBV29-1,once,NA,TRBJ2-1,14,TGCAGCGTTGTGGTAGGGGACTCCTACAATGAGCAGTTCTTC,CSVVVGDSYNEQFF
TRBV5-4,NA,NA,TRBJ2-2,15,TGTGCCAGCAGAAAAGGGACGGAGAACACCGGGGAGCTGTTTTTT,CASRKGTENTGELFF
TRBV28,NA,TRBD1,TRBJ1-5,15,TGTGCCAGCAGTCGAGGGGGCGCTGGGAATCAGCCCCAGCATTTT,CASSRGGAGNQPQHF
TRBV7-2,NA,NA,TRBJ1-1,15,TGTGCCAGCAGCTCATGGGGGGCCGGGGGCACTGAAGCTTTCTTT,CASSSWGAGGTEAFF
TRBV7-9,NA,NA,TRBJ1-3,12,TGTGCCAGCAGCTTAGGGGAAAACACCATATATTTT,CASSLGENTIYF
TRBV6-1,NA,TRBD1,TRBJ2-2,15,TGTGCCAGCAGTAAACAGGGGGCCGCGACCGGGGAGCTGTTTTTT,CASSKQGAATGELFF